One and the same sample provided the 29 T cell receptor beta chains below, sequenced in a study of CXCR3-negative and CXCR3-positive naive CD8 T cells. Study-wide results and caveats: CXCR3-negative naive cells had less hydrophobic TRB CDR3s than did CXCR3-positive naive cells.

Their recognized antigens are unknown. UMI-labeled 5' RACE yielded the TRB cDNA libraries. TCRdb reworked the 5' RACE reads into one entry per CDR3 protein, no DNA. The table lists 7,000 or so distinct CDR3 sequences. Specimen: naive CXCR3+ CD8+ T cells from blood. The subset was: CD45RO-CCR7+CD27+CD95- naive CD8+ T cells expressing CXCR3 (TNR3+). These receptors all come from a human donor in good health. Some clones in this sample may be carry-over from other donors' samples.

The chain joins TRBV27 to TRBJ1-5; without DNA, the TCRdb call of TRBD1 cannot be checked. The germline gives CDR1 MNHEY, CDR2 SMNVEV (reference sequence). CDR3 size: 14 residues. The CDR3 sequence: CASSLGSAHQPQHF.

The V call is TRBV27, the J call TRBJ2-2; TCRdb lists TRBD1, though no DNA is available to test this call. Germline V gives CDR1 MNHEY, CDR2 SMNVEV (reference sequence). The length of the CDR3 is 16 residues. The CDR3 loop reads CASSPMLGQGAGELFF.

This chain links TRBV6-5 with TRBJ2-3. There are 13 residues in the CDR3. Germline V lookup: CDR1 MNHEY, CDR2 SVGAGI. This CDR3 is CASSQIGEDTRYF.

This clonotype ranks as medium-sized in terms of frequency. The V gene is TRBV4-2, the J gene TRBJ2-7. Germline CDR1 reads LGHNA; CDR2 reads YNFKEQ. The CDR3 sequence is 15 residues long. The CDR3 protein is CASSQELRWSYEQYF.

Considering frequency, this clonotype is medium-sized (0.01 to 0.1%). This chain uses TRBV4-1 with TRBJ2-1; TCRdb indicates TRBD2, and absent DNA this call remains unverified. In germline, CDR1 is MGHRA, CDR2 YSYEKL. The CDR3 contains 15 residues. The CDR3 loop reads CASSPSSGGYNEQFF.

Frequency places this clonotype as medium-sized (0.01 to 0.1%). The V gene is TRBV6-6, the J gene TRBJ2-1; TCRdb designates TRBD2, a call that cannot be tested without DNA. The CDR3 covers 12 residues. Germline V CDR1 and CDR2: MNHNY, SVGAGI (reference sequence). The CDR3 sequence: CASSRLDNEQFF.

The CDR3 protein is CASSQVADAYEQYF. The rearrangement joins TRBV4-2 to TRBJ2-7. CDR3 length: 14 residues. Germline CDR1 reads LGHNA; CDR2 reads YNFKEQ.

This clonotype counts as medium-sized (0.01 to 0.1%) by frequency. The CDR3: CASSQYDSTYEQYF. V gene TRBV6-6 combines with J gene TRBJ2-7. The length of the CDR3 is 14 residues. CDR1 and CDR2 (germline): MNHNY, SVGAGI (reference sequence).

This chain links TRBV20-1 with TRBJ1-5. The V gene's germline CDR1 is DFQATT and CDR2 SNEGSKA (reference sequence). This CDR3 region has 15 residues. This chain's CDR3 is CSAGDRYLSNQPQHF.

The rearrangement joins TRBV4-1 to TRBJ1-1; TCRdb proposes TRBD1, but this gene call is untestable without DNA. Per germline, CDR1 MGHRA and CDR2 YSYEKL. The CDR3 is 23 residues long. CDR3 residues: CASSQERGRTGGPTRRPNTEAFF.

This chain's CDR3 is CSVEIGNEQFF. The chain joins TRBV29-1 to TRBJ2-1. The germline CDR1 and CDR2 sequences are SQVTM and ANQGSEA. The CDR3 covers 11 residues.

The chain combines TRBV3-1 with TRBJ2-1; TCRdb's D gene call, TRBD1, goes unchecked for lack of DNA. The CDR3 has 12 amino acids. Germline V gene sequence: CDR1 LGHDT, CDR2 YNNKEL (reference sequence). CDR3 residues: CASSRPGPEQLF.

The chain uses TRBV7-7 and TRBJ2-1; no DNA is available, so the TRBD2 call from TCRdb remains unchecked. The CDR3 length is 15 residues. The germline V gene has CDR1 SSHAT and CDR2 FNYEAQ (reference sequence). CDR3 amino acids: CASSLEEASYNEQFF.

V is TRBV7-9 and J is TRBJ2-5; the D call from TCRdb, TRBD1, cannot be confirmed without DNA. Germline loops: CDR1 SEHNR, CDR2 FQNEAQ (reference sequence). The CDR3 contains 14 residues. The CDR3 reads CASSLEGQATDQYF.

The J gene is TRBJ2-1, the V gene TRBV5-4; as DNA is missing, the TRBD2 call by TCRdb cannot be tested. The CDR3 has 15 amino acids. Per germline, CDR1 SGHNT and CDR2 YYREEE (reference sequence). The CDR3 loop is CASSSLAGRYNEQFF.

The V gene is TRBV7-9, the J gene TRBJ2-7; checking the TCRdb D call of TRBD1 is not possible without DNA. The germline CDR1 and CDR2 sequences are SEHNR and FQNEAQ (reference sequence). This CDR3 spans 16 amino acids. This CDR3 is CASSAATGLSSYEQYF.

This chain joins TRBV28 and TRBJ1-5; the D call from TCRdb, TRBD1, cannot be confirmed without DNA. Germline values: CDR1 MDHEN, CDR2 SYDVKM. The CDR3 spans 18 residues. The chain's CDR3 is CASSLYETGYFGNQPQHF.

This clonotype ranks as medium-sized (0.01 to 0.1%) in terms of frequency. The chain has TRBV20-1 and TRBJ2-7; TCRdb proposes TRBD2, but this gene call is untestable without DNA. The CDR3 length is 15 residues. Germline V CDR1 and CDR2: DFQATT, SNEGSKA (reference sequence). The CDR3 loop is CSARDYGRAPYEQYF.

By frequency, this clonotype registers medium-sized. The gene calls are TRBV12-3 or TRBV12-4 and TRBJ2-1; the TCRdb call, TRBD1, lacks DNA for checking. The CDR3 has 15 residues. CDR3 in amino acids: CASSAPGRPLGEQFF.

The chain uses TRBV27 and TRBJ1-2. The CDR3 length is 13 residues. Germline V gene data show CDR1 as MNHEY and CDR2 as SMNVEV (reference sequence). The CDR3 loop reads CASSRTAAYGYTF.

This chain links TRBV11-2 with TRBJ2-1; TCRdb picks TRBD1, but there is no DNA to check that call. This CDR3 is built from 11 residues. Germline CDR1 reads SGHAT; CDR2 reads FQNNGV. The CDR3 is CASSHRGGQFF.

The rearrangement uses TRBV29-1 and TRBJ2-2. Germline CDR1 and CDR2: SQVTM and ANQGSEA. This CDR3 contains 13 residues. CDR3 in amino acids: CSVVKRDTGELFF.

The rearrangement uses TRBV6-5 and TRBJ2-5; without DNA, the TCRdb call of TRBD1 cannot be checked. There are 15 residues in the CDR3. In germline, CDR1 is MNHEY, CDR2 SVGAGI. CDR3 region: CASSYSTSGKETQYF.

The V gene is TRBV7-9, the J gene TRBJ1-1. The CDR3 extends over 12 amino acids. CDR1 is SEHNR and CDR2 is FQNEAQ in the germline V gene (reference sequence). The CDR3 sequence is CASSFGPNEAFF.

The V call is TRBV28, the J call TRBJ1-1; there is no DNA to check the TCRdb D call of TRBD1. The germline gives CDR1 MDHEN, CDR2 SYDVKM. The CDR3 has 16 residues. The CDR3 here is CASSLFLAGMNTEAFF.

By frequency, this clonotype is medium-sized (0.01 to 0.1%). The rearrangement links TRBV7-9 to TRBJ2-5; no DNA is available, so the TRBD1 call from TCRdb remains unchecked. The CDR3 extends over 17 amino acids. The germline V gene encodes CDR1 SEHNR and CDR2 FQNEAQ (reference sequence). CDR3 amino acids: CASSFSAVAGGRETQYF.

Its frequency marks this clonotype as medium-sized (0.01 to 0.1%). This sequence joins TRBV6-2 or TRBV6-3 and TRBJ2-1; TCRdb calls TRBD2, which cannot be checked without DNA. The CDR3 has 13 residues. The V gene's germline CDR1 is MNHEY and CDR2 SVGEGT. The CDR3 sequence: CASRVAGVYEQFF.

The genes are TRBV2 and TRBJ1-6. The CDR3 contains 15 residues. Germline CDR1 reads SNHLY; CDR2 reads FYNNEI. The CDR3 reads CASSAESSYNSPLHF. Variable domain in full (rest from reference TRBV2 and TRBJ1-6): EPEVTQTPSHQVTQMGQEVILRCVPISNHLYFYWYRQILGQKVEFLVSFYNNEISEKSEIFDDQFSVERPDGSNFTLKIRSTKLEDSAMYFCASSAESSYNSPLHFGNGTRLTVT.

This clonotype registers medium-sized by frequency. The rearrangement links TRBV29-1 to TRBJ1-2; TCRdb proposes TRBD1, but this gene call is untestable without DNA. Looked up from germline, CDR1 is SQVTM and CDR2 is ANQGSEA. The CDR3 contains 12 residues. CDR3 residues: CSVDGAGYGYTF.